This passage covers 13 T cell receptor beta chains from one sample sequenced in a study of vaccination and CD4 T cells after COVID-19. Cultured CD4+ T cell DNA was sequenced using the Oncomine TCR Beta short-read assay. TCRdb re-called the PCR reads through MiXCR, storing one row per CDR3 protein. The repertoire holds some 11,000 distinct CDR3 sequences, with roughly 30% as singletons. These receptors have no identified antigens. Treatment indicated: approximately nine-day PBMC culture with coronavirus spike peptide pools or control peptides (ViraFEST assay). The material sequenced was CD4+ T cells from blood, cultured in vitro, taken after SARS-CoV-2 vaccination. The receptors shown here come from a human donor who had recovered from COVID-19.

The genes are TRBV4-2 and TRBJ2-5, with 9 positions matching TRBD2. CDR1 is LGHNA, CDR2 YNFKEQ, per germline. V lost 4 bases, J lost 5 bases, and 11 bases stayed unmatched. The CDR3 runs to 16 residues. Here the CDR3 DNA reads TGTGCCAGCAGCCTAACCGGAACTAGCGGGTTGGAGACCCAGTACTTC. Its translation: CASSLTGTSGLETQYF.

This clonotype has only a few counts. The V call is TRBV7-7, the J call TRBJ2-5; 8 nucleotides line up with TRBD2. Germline CDR1 and CDR2: SSHAT and FNYEAQ (reference sequence). V lost 5 bases to trimming and J lost 1 base; unmatched junction nucleotides: 3. The CDR3 runs to 14 residues. The chain's CDR3 is CASSPTSGQETQYF. The CDR3 region has the DNA TGTGCCAGCAGCCCTACTAGCGGCCAAGAGACCCAGTACTTC.

The chain couples TRBV7-2 to TRBJ2-7, with D hard to call. V lost 5 bases to trimming and J lost 0 bases, with 5 bases between them. This CDR3 comprises 12 residues. Per germline, CDR1 SGHTA and CDR2 FQGNSA. CDR3 loop: CASSPYSYEQYF. DNA for the CDR3: TGTGCCAGCAGCCCCTACTCCTACGAGCAGTACTTC.

The chain uses TRBV7-9 and TRBJ2-6; D unresolved. The germline V and J ends were trimmed by 4 bases and 1 base, with 11 bases remaining between them. The CDR3 is 16 amino acids. Per germline, CDR1 SEHNR and CDR2 FQNEAQ (reference sequence). The CDR3 sequence is CASSYGDKSGANVLTF. The CDR3 DNA is TGTGCCAGCAGCTACGGTGACAAGTCTGGGGCCAACGTCCTGACTTTC.

There are a few counts of this clonotype. One end of the junction is discordant with germline, which a read error may explain. The chain links TRBV6-1 to TRBJ2-5; D may match TRBD1 or TRBD2 (5 bases each). Germline-derived CDR1 and CDR2 are MNHNS and SASEGT. The CDR3 extends over 16 amino acids. The CDR3 DNA sequence: TGTGCCAGCAGGGAAGCGCTAGGGGCGGGCCAAGAGACCCAGTACTTC. As protein: CASREALGAGQETQYF.

This clonotype was counted a few times. V and J are TRBV24-1 and TRBJ2-1; TRBD2 aligns across 15 bases. Germline V gene sequence: CDR1 KGHDR, CDR2 SFDVKD. Trimming took 1 base from V and 1 from J; bases not matched to a gene: 1. The CDR3 is made up of 18 amino acids. The CDR3 sequence is CATSDFGLAGGSYNEQFF. CDR3 in DNA: TGTGCCACCAGTGATTTCGGACTAGCGGGAGGGTCCTACAATGAGCAGTTCTTC.

This clonotype was counted only a few times. The chain couples TRBV6-5 to TRBJ2-7; TRBD1 aligns across 7 bases. Germline V gives CDR1 MNHEY, CDR2 SVGAGI. The CDR3 spans 15 residues. The V and J ends lost 4 bases and 2 bases, in that order; junction bases with no gene match: 8. The DNA for the CDR3 is TGTGCCAGCAGTTCGCCCGGGACAGCCACCTACGAGCAGTACTTC. This gives the protein CASSSPGTATYEQYF.

The V gene is TRBV15, the J gene TRBJ2-7; 10 nucleotides agree with TRBD1. V was clipped by 5 bases and J by 6 bases; unmatched bases: 10. The germline CDR1 and CDR2 sequences are LNHNV and YYDKDF (reference sequence). This CDR3 region has 15 residues. This chain's CDR3 is CATSARTGGLGEQYF. The DNA for the CDR3 is TGTGCCACCAGCGCCCGGACAGGGGGTCTAGGCGAGCAGTACTTC.

This clonotype was counted a few times. This rearrangement joins TRBV10-3 to TRBJ2-7, with 9 bases matching TRBD1. The CDR3 is 18 amino acids. With 3 bases clipped from V and 4 bases from J, the junction kept 16 bases outside the gene matches. Germline V CDR1 and CDR2: ENHRY, SYGVKD. CDR3 bases: TGTGCCATCAGTGATAGTAACAGGGGGCGCCCAAATTCTTACGAGCAGTACTTC. Its protein product is CAISDSNRGRPNSYEQYF.

In its sample, this clonotype was seen a few times. The V call is TRBV19, the J call TRBJ2-2, with D perhaps TRBD2 (6 bases). Looked up from germline, CDR1 is LNHDA and CDR2 is SQIVND (reference sequence). Trimming removed 3 bases at V and 5 bases at J, with 13 bases between. This CDR3 is 15 amino acids long. The CDR3 region has the DNA TGTGCCAGTAGTATCCCCACGAGCGGGACCGGGGAGCTGTTTTTT. It codes for CASSIPTSGTGELFF.

The chain joins TRBV19 to TRBJ1-5; possibly TRBD1 for D (5 bases). This CDR3 has 15 amino acids. Germline CDR1 reads LNHDA; CDR2 reads SQIVND (reference sequence). V gave up 3 bases and J gave up 2 bases, with 11 bases separating them. CDR3 sequence (DNA): TGTGCCAGTAGTATTTCCAGGGTAGGCAATCAGCCCCAGCATTTT. Protein sequence: CASSISRVGNQPQHF.

The chain uses TRBV25-1 and TRBJ2-4; D is ambiguous. This CDR3 is built from 14 residues. Germline CDR1 and CDR2: MGHDK and SYGVNS. V was clipped by 1 base and J by 6 bases, with 10 bases between them. The CDR3 loop is CASSESGFGNIQYF. For the CDR3, the DNA is TGTGCCAGCAGTGAATCGGGTTTCGGAAACATTCAGTACTTC.

The V and J genes are TRBV19 and TRBJ2-7; 8 bases agree with TRBD1. The germline V gene encodes CDR1 LNHDA and CDR2 SQIVND (reference sequence). V trimming: 7 bases; J trimming: 0 bases; junction bases outside the gene matches: 11. The length of the CDR3 is 16 residues. DNA of the CDR3: TGTGCCAGTACCCTAGGGACAGGCCTGCACTCCTACGAGCAGTACTTC. Its protein is CASTLGTGLHSYEQYF.